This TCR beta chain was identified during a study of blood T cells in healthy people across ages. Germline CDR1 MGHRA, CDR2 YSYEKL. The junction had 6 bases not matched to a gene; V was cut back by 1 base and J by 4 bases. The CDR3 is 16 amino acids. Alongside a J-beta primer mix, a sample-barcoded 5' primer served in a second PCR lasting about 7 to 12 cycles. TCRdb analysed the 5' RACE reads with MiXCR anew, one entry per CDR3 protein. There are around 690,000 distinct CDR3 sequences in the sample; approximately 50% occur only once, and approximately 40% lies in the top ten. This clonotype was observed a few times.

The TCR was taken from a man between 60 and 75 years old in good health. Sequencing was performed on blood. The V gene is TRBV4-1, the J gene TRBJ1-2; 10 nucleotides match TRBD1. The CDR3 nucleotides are TGCGCCAGCAGCCAAGCCGACAGGGGGCAAGGCTATGGCTACACCTTC. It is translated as CASSQADRGQGYGYTF.